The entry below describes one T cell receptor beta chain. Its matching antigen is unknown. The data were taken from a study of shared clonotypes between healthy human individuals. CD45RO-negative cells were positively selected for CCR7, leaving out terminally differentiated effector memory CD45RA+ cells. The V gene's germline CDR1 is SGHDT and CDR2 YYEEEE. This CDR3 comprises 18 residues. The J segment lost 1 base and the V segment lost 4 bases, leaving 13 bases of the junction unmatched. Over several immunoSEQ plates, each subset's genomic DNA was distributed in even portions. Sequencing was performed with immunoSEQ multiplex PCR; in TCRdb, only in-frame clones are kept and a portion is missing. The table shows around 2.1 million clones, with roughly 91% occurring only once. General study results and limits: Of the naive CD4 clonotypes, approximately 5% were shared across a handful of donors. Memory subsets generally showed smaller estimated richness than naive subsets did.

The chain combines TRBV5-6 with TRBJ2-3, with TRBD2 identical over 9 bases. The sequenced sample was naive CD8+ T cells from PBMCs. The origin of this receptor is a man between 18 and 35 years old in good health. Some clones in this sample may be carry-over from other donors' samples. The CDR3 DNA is TGTGCCAGCAGCCCTGAGTTGGGCGGGAGGGCCGGCACAGATACGCAGTATTTT. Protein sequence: CASSPELGGRAGTDTQYF.